The T cell receptor beta chain described here comes from a study of OX40 agonist ivuxolimab in advanced cancers. On the study more broadly: The patients got ivuxolimab, which is an agonistic anti-OX40 (CD134) antibody.

Samples were taken at baseline and on day 1 of cycles 4 and 7. Libraries were prepared by immunoSEQ multiplex PCR; TCRdb keeps only in-frame clonotypes and omits some of them. The repertoire consists of roughly 79,000 clones, with 80% to 95% occurring once and the leading ten covering 0.53%. From germline, CDR1 is LNHDA and CDR2 SQIVND (reference sequence). V gave up 2 bases and J gave up 0 bases, with 14 bases separating them. The CDR3 is made up of 16 amino acids. The chain carries TRBV19 and TRBJ2-7, with D unclear. The input for sequencing was CD4+ or CD8+ T cells sorted from blood, taken in a trial of the OX40 agonist ivuxolimab. The origin of this receptor is an adult with an advanced solid tumor such as melanoma, head and neck, liver or kidney cancer. The CDR3 DNA reads as TGTGCCAGTAGTATATCCGTCGGGCGAAGCTCCTACGAGCAGTACTTC. Translated: CASSISVGRSSYEQYF.